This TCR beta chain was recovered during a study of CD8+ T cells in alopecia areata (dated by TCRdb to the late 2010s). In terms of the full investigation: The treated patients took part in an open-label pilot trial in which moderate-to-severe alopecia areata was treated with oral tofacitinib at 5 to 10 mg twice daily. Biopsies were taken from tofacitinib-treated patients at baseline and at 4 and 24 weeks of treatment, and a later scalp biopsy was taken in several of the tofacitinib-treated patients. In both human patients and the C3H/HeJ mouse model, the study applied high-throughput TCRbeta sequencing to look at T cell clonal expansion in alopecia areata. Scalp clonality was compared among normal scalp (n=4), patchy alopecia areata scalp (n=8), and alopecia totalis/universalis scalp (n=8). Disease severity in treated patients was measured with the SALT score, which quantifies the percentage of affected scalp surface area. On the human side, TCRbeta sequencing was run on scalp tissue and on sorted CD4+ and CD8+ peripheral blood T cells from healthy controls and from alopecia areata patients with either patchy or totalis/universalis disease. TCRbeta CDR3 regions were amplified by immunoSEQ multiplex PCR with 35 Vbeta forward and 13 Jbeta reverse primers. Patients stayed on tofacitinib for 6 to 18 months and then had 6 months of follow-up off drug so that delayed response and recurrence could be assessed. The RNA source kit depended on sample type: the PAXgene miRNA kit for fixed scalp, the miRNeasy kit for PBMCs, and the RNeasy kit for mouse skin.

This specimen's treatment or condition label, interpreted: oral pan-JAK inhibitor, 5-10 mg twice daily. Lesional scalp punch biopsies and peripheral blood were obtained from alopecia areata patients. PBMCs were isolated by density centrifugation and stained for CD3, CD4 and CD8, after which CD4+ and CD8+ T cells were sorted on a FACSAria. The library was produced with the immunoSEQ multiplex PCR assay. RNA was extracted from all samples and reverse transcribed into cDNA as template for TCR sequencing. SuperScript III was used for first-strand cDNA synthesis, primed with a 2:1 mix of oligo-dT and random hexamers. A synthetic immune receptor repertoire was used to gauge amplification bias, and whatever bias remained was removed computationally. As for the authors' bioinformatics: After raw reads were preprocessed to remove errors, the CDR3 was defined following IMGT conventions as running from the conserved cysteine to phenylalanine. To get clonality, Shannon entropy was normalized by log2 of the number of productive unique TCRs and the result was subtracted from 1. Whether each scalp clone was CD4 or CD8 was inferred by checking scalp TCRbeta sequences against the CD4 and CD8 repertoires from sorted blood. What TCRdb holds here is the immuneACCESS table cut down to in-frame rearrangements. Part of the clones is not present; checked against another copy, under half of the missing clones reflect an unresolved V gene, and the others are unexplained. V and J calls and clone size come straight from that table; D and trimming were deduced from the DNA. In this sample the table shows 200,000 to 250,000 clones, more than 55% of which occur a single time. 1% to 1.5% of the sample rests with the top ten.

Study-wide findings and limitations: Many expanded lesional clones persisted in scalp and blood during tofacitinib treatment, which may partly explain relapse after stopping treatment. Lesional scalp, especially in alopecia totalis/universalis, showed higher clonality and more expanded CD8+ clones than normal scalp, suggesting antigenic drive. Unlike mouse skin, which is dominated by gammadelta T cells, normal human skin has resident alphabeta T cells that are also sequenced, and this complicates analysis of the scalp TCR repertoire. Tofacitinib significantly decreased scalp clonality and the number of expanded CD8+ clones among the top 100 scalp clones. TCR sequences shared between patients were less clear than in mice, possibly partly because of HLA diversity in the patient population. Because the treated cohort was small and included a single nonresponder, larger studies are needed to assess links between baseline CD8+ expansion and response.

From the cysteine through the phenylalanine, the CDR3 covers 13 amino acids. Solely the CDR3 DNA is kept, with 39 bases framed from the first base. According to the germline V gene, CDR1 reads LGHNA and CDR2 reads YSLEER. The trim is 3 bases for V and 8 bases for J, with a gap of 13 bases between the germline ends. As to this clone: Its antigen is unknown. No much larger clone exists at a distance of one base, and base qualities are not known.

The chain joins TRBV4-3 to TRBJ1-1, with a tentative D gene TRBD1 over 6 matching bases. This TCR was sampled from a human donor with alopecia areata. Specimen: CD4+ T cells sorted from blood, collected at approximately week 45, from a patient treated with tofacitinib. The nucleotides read TGCGCCAGCAGCCACCCCGGAGGACAGGAAGCTTTCTTT. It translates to CASSHPGGQEAFF.